The rows below give T cell receptor beta chains drawn from one sample of a study of T cell changes during pregnancy in multiple sclerosis. TCRdb's copy holds only in-frame clones and misses some; the assay was immunoSEQ multiplex PCR. The sample has about 87,000 clones; over 85% are singletons. This material consisted of peripheral blood, taken in the third trimester of pregnancy. All receptors derive from a female donor in good health, enrolled as a control in a pregnancy study. Each CDR3 is given with its conserved first and last residue. Each record gives: J gene, clone size, D gene, V gene, CDR3 length, CDR3 DNA, CDR3 protein. D genes are given only for firm matches. The size of a clone is reported for some rows only, either as once, few or many, or as a class for expanded clones.

>TRBJ2-2|-|-|TRBV10-3|14
TGTGCCTTAAGAGCGAGGCTGGACACCGGGGAGCTGTTTTTT
CALRARLDTGELFF
>TRBJ2-7|once|TRBD1|TRBV6-1|15
TGTGCCAGCAGTGAGGCCACAGGGGCGGGCAACGAGCAGTACTTC
CASSEATGAGNEQYF
>TRBJ1-5|-|-|TRBV6-1|17
TGTGCCAGCAGTGAAGGCTCCGACCGGCTAGGCAATCAGCCCCAGCATTTT
CASSEGSDRLGNQPQHF
>TRBJ2-7|few|-|TRBV5-4|12
TGTGCCAGCAGCCCCACAGACTACGAGCAGTACTTC
CASSPTDYEQYF
>TRBJ2-1|-|-|TRBV6-6|13
TGTGCCAGCAGTTACGACTACTACAATGAGCAGTTCTTC
CASSYDYYNEQFF
>TRBJ2-1|-|-|TRBV6-5|12
TGTGCCAGCAGCCAGACTAGAAATGAGCAGTTCTTC
CASSQTRNEQFF
>TRBJ2-4|once|-|TRBV29-1|13
TGCACCCCCCCAACAGGGCCCGAAAACATTCAGTACTTC
CTPPTGPENIQYF
>TRBJ1-5|-|-|TRBV29-1|14
TGCAGCGTTGTCGGCCCGACAGGAGATCAGCCCCAGCATTTT
CSVVGPTGDQPQHF
>TRBJ2-5|-|TRBD2|TRBV18|13
TGTGCCAGCTCACAACTAGCGCAAGAGACCCAGTACTTC
CASSQLAQETQYF
>TRBJ2-5|-|-|TRBV4-1|12
TGCGCCAGCAGCCCCCCGGTCGGGACCCAGTACTTC
CASSPPVGTQYF
>TRBJ2-2|-|TRBD2|TRBV5-1|18
TGCGCCAGCAGCTTGGGATTAAGACTAGCGGCAGACACCGGGGAGCTGTTTTTT
CASSLGLRLAADTGELFF
>TRBJ1-3|-|-|TRBV5-1|16
TGCGCCAGCAGCTTGGCCGTTATGAGCTCTGGAAACACCATATATTTT
CASSLAVMSSGNTIYF
>TRBJ1-5|-|-|TRBV6-1|11
TGTGCCAGCAGTGAATCTTCCCTCCAGCATTTT
CASSESSLQHF
>TRBJ2-7|-|TRBD1|TRBV7-9|15
TGTGCCAGCAGCCCGAGACAGGGTGATCTGCTCGAGCAGTACTTC
CASSPRQGDLLEQYF
>TRBJ1-1|-|TRBD1|TRBV28|14
TGTGCCAGCAGTTCGGGACAGGACCCCACTGAAGCTTTCTTT
CASSSGQDPTEAFF
>TRBJ2-7|-|-|TRBV27|15
TGTGCCAGCAGTCTCTCTTTAGCGGACTCCTACGAGCAGTACTTC
CASSLSLADSYEQYF
>TRBJ1-1|once|-|TRBV7-9|14
TGTGCCAGCAGCTCAAACCAGGGGAACACTGAAGCTTTCTTT
CASSSNQGNTEAFF
>TRBJ1-3|-|TRBD1|TRBV27|15
TGTGCCAGCAGTTTAGGACAGGGTCCTGGAAACACCATATATTTT
CASSLGQGPGNTIYF
>TRBJ1-4|-|-|TRBV9|17
TGTGCCAGCAGCGTAGACGGAGCAGGGGCTAGAAGTGAAAAACTGTTTTTT
CASSVDGAGARSEKLFF
>TRBJ1-1|-|-|TRBV18|14
TGTGCCAGCTCACCACCGGAGGGAGACACTGAAGCTTTCTTT
CASSPPEGDTEAFF
>TRBJ2-3|once|TRBD2|TRBV19|16
TGTGCCAGTAGTCGGACTAGCGGGGGGAGCACAGATACGCAGTATTTT
CASSRTSGGSTDTQYF
>TRBJ2-5|-|-|TRBV5-4|13
TGTGCCAGCAGCTTGGAGGGGGGGGAGACCCAGTACTTC
CASSLEGGETQYF